These 11 T cell receptor beta chains originate from one sample sequenced in a study of blood T cells in healthy people across ages. The second PCR ran about 6 to 12 cycles with a sample-barcoded 5' primer and J-beta primers. One entry per CDR3 protein, called by TCRdb with MiXCR from the 5' RACE reads. This sample has 540,000 or so distinct CDR3 sequences, with 25% to 30% found just once. Sequenced sample: blood. All receptors come from a woman in her 70s in good health.

This chain uses TRBV11-2 with TRBJ2-1; D tentatively reads TRBD1 or TRBD2 (8 bases each). Germline lookup yields CDR1 SGHAT and CDR2 FQNNGV. The ends were cut back, 5 bases at V and 4 bases at J, with 24 bases in the middle. This CDR3 contains 18 residues. The CDR3 loop reads CASSTRGGQDYFYNEQFF. CDR3 DNA sequence: TGTGCCAGCAGCACCCGGGGGGGACAGGACTATTTTTACAATGAGCAGTTCTTC.

This chain links TRBV5-8 with TRBJ1-4; D remains ambiguous. Trimming cost V 0 bases and J 0 bases, with 9 bases left between them. Germline V gene data show CDR1 as SGHTS and CDR2 as YDEGEE. This CDR3 region has 16 residues. Here the CDR3 reads CASSLAGSATNEKLFF. For the CDR3, the DNA is TGTGCCAGCAGCTTGGCCGGCTCCGCAACTAATGAAAAACTGTTTTTT.

This chain links TRBV9 with TRBJ2-7; 7 bases align to TRBD2. This CDR3 has 12 residues. The V segment lost 3 bases and the J segment 6 bases; nucleotides outside the gene matches: 3. Germline CDR1 reads SGDLS; CDR2 reads YYNGEE. Written as DNA, the CDR3 is TGTGCCAGCAGCGCCAGGGAGGGCGAGCAGTACTTC. The encoded protein is CASSAREGEQYF.

The J gene is TRBJ2-5, the V gene TRBV12-3 or TRBV12-4; 11 bases are shared with TRBD2. The DNA end lines up better with TRBJ2-7; the J call may be wrong. CDR3 length: 13 residues. The chain's CDR3 is CASRIAGGNEQYF. The CDR3 nucleotides are TGTGCCAGCAGAATAGCGGGGGGGAACGAGCAGTACTTC.

The rearrangement joins TRBV10-3 to TRBJ1-2; D unclear. V shed 8 bases and J shed 9 bases, with 13 bases lying between them. The CDR3 covers 11 residues. Germline CDR1 is ENHRY and CDR2 is SYGVKD. The CDR3 spells CAIQENESYTF. CDR3 nucleotide sequence: TGTGCCATCCAGGAAAATGAGAGCTACACCTTC.

This sequence joins TRBV5-1 and TRBJ2-2; 7 bases are a match to TRBD2. CDR1 and CDR2 from the germline V gene are SGHRS and YFSETQ. The CDR3 covers 18 residues. V gave up 10 bases and J gave up 5 bases; unmatched junction bases: 23. CDR3 loop: CAGTQSLRAGNGTGELFF. DNA for the CDR3: TGCGCCGGCACCCAATCGTTGCGAGCGGGGAATGGGACCGGGGAGCTGTTTTTT.

The rearrangement uses TRBV9 and TRBJ2-3; 8 bases agree with TRBD2. The length of the CDR3 is 15 residues. Germline assignment: CDR1 SGDLS and CDR2 YYNGEE. Trimming removed 0 bases from V and 6 bases from J; junction bases left unmatched: 6. CDR3 nucleotides: TGTGCCAGCAGCGTAGCTCCCCGCGGGGGGGATACGCAGTATTTT. Protein: CASSVAPRGGDTQYF.

This chain uses TRBV6-5 with TRBJ1-2; possibly TRBD1 for D (5 bases). The germline V and J ends were trimmed by 0 bases and 6 bases, with 14 bases remaining between them. CDR1 and CDR2 from the germline V gene are MNHEY and SVGAGI. The CDR3 is 15 amino acids. The CDR3 DNA sequence: TGTGCCAGCAGTTACTCGGAGGGGTCGGGGGATGGCTACACCTTC. As protein: CASSYSEGSGDGYTF.

The table lists this clonotype with a few counts. The chain recombines TRBV2 with TRBJ1-4, with a possible D match to TRBD1 (5 bases). The CDR3 sequence is 14 residues long. Trimming stripped 6 bases from V and 5 bases from J, with 13 bases between. Germline CDR1 is SNHLY and CDR2 is FYNNEI. The CDR3 here is CASRPGTQNEKLFF. Here the CDR3 DNA reads TGTGCCAGCAGACCCGGGACGCAAAATGAAAAACTGTTTTTT. Supplemented by reference TRBV2 and TRBJ1-4, the full variable domain reads EPEVTQTPSHQVTQMGQEVILRCVPISNHLYFYWYRQILGQKVEFLVSFYNNEISEKSEIFDDQFSVERPDGSNFTLKIRSTKLEDSAMYFCASRPGTQNEKLFFGSGTQLSVL.

The rearrangement joins TRBV3-1 to TRBJ1-2, with D hard to call. The V end was cut by 2 bases, the J end by 6 bases, with 7 bases between. Per germline, CDR1 LGHDT and CDR2 YNNKEL (reference sequence). The CDR3 is 12 amino acids. In nucleotides, the CDR3 is TGTGCCAGCAGCCAATGGGGTAATGGCTACACCTTC. Its protein product is CASSQWGNGYTF.

This chain joins TRBV27 and TRBJ2-5, with D possibly being TRBD1 (6 bases). The V and J ends lost 6 bases and 3 bases respectively, with 20 bases between them. CDR1 and CDR2 from the germline V gene are MNHEY and SMNVEV (reference sequence). The CDR3 is 16 residues long. The CDR3 region is CASRRGQPVFKETQYF. The CDR3 nucleotides are TGTGCCAGCAGGAGAGGACAGCCCGTATTTAAAGAGACCCAGTACTTC.